The source of this T cell receptor beta chain is a study of T cell changes during pregnancy in multiple sclerosis. CDR1 and CDR2 from the germline V gene are SNHLY and FYNNEI. CDR3 size: 15 residues. The V end lost 3 bases, the J end lost 2 bases, and 13 bases lay between the germline ends. This clone has just one count. The method was immunoSEQ multiplex PCR; TCRdb's version includes in-frame clones alone and lacks a portion of them. The sample lists 35,000 to 55,000 clones, roughly 90% occurring once. The receptor was isolated from a female donor in good health, enrolled as a control in a pregnancy study. This specimen was peripheral blood, taken in the second trimester of pregnancy. The rearrangement uses TRBV2 and TRBJ2-5; D uncertain. The CDR3 protein is CASSDPSPVQETQYF. DNA for the CDR3: TGTGCCAGCAGTGATCCCTCGCCGGTTCAAGAGACCCAGTACTTC.